The entry below describes one T cell receptor beta chain. The sample comes from a study of CD8 T cells in Susac syndrome. It was with random hexamers that about 0.45 to 1 ug RNA was reverse transcribed. The amplification used immunoSEQ multiplex PCR on TCR beta CDR3; it spanned 54 Vbeta and 13 Jbeta. TCRdb independently ran MiXCR on the immunoSEQ multiplex PCR reads; one entry per CDR3 protein. Among under 200,000 distinct CDR3 sequences listed, 90% to 96% were seen once. The germline gives CDR1 SGHRS, CDR2 YFSETQ. The CDR3 sequence is 13 residues long. V lost 2 bases, J lost 3 bases, and 8 bases lay in between.

This clonotype originated in a human donor with Susac syndrome. The material sequenced was CD4+ T cells from PBMCs. The chain joins TRBV5-1 to TRBJ2-5, with D possibly matching TRBD1 (6 bases). CDR3 nucleotide sequence: TGCGCCAGCAGCTTTTGGACAGAAGAGACCCAGTACTTC. Translated: CASSFWTEETQYF.